Listed here are 25 T cell receptor beta chains from one sample, sequenced in a study of blood T cells in healthy people across ages. Together with a sample-barcoded 5' primer, a J-beta primer mix was included in a second PCR lasting about 6 to 11 cycles. TCRdb reanalysed the 5' RACE reads using MiXCR and keeps one entry per CDR3 protein. Of about 800,000 distinct CDR3 sequences listed, approximately 25% are singletons. These data were also reused for a study on T cells of mothers and their children.

The specimen was blood. The source of these receptors is a boy aged 5 to 17 in good health.

The J gene is TRBJ2-5, the V gene TRBV6-2 or TRBV6-3, with D tentatively TRBD1 (5 bases). Germline V lookup: CDR1 MNHEY, CDR2 SVGEGT. V gave up 4 bases and J gave up 1 base, with 13 bases separating them. The length of the CDR3 is 15 residues. CDR3 nucleotide sequence: TGTGCCAGCAGTTCATATCAGGGCGTCCAAGAGACCCAGTACTTC. Translating it yields CASSSYQGVQETQYF.

This clonotype occurred once. The chain recombines TRBV11-2 with TRBJ2-5; 12 nucleotides match TRBD2. With V trimmed by 5 bases and J by 4 bases, 8 bases remained unmatched. CDR3 length: 16 residues. Germline lookup yields CDR1 SGHAT and CDR2 FQNNGV. This chain's CDR3 is CASSDRTSGTGETQYF. The CDR3 DNA reads as TGTGCCAGCAGCGACAGGACTAGCGGGACTGGAGAGACCCAGTACTTC.

The chain recombines TRBV29-1 with TRBJ2-3; 8 bases align to TRBD2. Germline CDR1 reads SQVTM; CDR2 reads ANQGSEA. The CDR3 length is 14 residues. The V and J ends lost 4 bases and 2 bases, in that order; junction bases with no gene match: 5. The chain's CDR3 is CSVGLSGNTDTQYF. DNA for the CDR3: TGCAGCGTTGGCCTTAGCGGGAACACAGATACGCAGTATTTT.

The chain carries TRBV20-1 and TRBJ2-7, with a possible D match to TRBD1 (6 bases). The CDR3 is 14 amino acids. Trimming shortened V by 3 bases and J by 0 bases, and 12 bases separated the two germline ends. From germline, CDR1 is DFQATT and CDR2 SNEGSKA (reference sequence). Here the CDR3 reads CSASGGSFSYEQYF. CDR3 bases: TGCAGTGCTAGTGGGGGCAGCTTCTCCTACGAGCAGTACTTC.

This clonotype has just a few counts. The V gene is TRBV15, the J gene TRBJ2-3, with D maybe TRBD1 (7 bases). V was clipped by 0 bases and J by 6 bases, with 13 bases between them. The CDR3 consists of 15 residues. Germline loops: CDR1 LNHNV, CDR2 YYDKDF (reference sequence). CDR3 protein: CATSRDRRGRDTQYF. CDR3 nucleotide sequence: TGTGCCACCAGCAGAGATCGGAGGGGGCGGGATACGCAGTATTTT.

The chain couples TRBV29-1 to TRBJ2-3, with TRBD1 matching over 10 bases. Trimming removed 4 bases from V and 1 base from J; junction bases left unmatched: 11. This CDR3 has 17 amino acids. CDR1 is SQVTM and CDR2 is ANQGSEA in the germline V gene. CDR3 nucleotides: TGCAGCGTTGTTAAGATGTCGGGACAGGGGCGCACAGATACGCAGTATTTT. Protein sequence: CSVVKMSGQGRTDTQYF.

This clonotype has a handful of counts. The chain has TRBV7-9 and TRBJ1-1; perhaps TRBD1 as D (5 bases). This CDR3 is built from 12 residues. V dropped 6 bases and J dropped 11 bases, with 16 bases sitting between them. Per germline, CDR1 SEHNR and CDR2 FQNEAQ (reference sequence). CDR3 sequence: CASSQGFRKAFF. The CDR3 nucleotides are TGTGCCAGCAGTCAGGGATTCCGGAAGGCTTTCTTT.

J is TRBJ2-3 and V is TRBV7-2, with D possibly TRBD2 on 6 matching bases. Looked up from germline, CDR1 is SGHTA and CDR2 is FQGNSA. The CDR3 contains 16 residues. Trimming shortened V by 4 bases and J by 2 bases, and 16 bases separated the two germline ends. The CDR3 loop is CASSSPSGGATDTQYF. The CDR3 DNA reads as TGTGCCAGCAGCTCCCCATCAGGAGGGGCCACAGATACGCAGTATTTT.

This clonotype has just a few counts. The chain combines TRBV20-1 with TRBJ2-5; 15 nucleotides match TRBD2. This CDR3 comprises 15 residues. CDR1 and CDR2 from the germline V gene are DFQATT and SNEGSKA (reference sequence). The junction had 7 bases not matched to a gene; V was cut back by 6 bases and J by 5 bases. As DNA, the CDR3 is TGCAGTGCCCCACCCGGGACTAGCGGGGGGGAGACCCAGTACTTC. Its translation: CSAPPGTSGGETQYF.

The V and J genes are TRBV5-1 and TRBJ2-2; no clear D. Germline-derived CDR1 and CDR2 are SGHRS and YFSETQ. V was shortened by 1 base and J by 6 bases, with 16 bases between the two germline ends. The CDR3 length is 16 residues. As DNA, the CDR3 is TGCGCCAGCAGCTTGAATATCGTTAGCAGCGCCGGGGAGCTGTTTTTT. This codes for CASSLNIVSSAGELFF.

The CDR3: CASSFGGFTPRYNEQFF. DNA for the CDR3: TGCGCCAGCAGCTTCGGAGGGTTTACACCAAGATACAATGAGCAGTTCTTC. V is TRBV5-1 and J is TRBJ2-1; TRBD2 is a possible D gene (6 bases). V lost 2 bases and J lost 4, with 19 bases in between. From germline, CDR1 is SGHRS and CDR2 YFSETQ. The CDR3 is 17 amino acids.

At least ten counts were recorded for this clonotype. One junction end disagrees with the germline gene, perhaps due to a read error. The CDR3 here is CASSQGADTQYF. In DNA form, the CDR3 reads TGCGCCAGCAGCCAAGGTGCAGATACGCAGTATTTT. The chain combines TRBV14 with TRBJ2-3, with D uncertain. CDR1 and CDR2 (germline): SGHDN, FVKESK. The CDR3 consists of 12 residues. The full variable domain, its missing parts supplied by reference TRBV14 and TRBJ2-3, is EAGVTQFPSHSVIEKGQTVTLRCDPISGHDNLYWYRRVMGKEIKFLLHFVKESKQDESGMPNNRFLAERTGGTYSTLKVQPAELEDSGVYFCASSQGADTQYFGPGTRLTVL.

The J gene is TRBJ2-2, the V gene TRBV5-1; a possible D gene is TRBD1 (6 bases). V lost 0 bases to trimming and J lost 3 bases, with 12 bases between them. The CDR3 length is 16 residues. Germline V gene data show CDR1 as SGHRS and CDR2 as YFSETQ. The CDR3 protein is CASSLGGRPDTGELFF. The CDR3 coding sequence is TGCGCCAGCAGCTTGGGGGGGCGCCCGGACACCGGGGAGCTGTTTTTT.

V and J are TRBV11-3 and TRBJ2-1; D possibly corresponds to TRBD2 (5 bases). V dropped 3 bases and J dropped 5 bases, with 14 bases sitting between them. Germline CDR1 SGHNT, CDR2 YENEEA. This CDR3 is 15 amino acids long. The CDR3, as DNA: TGTGCCAGCAGCTTTGAGGGTGGGTCCGACAATGAGCAGTTCTTC. This translates into CASSFEGGSDNEQFF.

A remark on this clonotype: At one end, the junction sequence differs from germline, possibly due to a read error. The chain combines TRBV27 with TRBJ2-1; tentative D call: TRBD2 (6 bases). The germline V gene encodes CDR1 MNHEY and CDR2 SMNVEV (reference sequence). This CDR3 is built from 14 residues. Written as DNA, the CDR3 is TGTGTCAGCAGTTTTCTAGCGCAAGACAATGAGCAGTTCTTC. As protein: CVSSFLAQDNEQFF.

V gene TRBV5-1 combines with J gene TRBJ1-2; TRBD1 aligns across 10 bases. CDR3 size: 14 residues. Trimming removed 4 bases from V and 7 bases from J; junction bases left unmatched: 7. Germline loops: CDR1 SGHRS, CDR2 YFSETQ. CDR3 amino acids: CASSPGTGAIGYTF. The CDR3 DNA reads TGCGCCAGCAGCCCGGGGACAGGGGCTATTGGCTACACCTTC.

CDR3 sequence: CASRPGTVSNQPQHF. The CDR3 DNA reads as TGTGCCAGCAGACCCGGGACGGTTAGCAATCAGCCCCAGCATTTT. This chain connects TRBV27 to TRBJ1-5, with a possible D match to TRBD1 (5 bases). V shed 6 bases and J shed 0 bases, with 12 bases lying between them. This CDR3 has 15 residues. Per the germline V gene, CDR1 is MNHEY and CDR2 is SMNVEV (reference sequence).

The chain recombines TRBV6-1 with TRBJ2-1; 8 nucleotides align to TRBD2. Germline V gene data show CDR1 as MNHNS and CDR2 as SASEGT. Trimming removed 2 bases from V and 3 bases from J; junction bases left unmatched: 3. The CDR3 loop spans 15 amino acids. The CDR3 bases are TGTGCCAGCAGTGAATTACGGGGGGGCTACAATGAGCAGTTCTTC. Translated: CASSELRGGYNEQFF.

The chain employs TRBV24-1 and TRBJ1-2, with 9 bases that match TRBD1. Germline assignment: CDR1 KGHDR and CDR2 SFDVKD. V shed 5 bases and J 2 bases; nucleotides not matched to a gene: 5. The CDR3 runs to 15 residues. CDR3 DNA: TGTGCCACCAGTGGGGGACAGGGACAGAACTATGGCTACACCTTC. Protein product: CATSGGQGQNYGYTF.

This rearrangement joins TRBV14 to TRBJ2-7; D may be TRBD2 (5 bases). The V gene's germline CDR1 is SGHDN and CDR2 FVKESK. Deletions cut 0 bases from V and 7 bases from J, with 13 bases between. This CDR3 contains 14 residues. The CDR3 DNA reads as TGTGCCAGCAGCCAAGAGCGGCTACCGGGGGAGCAGTACTTC. It is translated as CASSQERLPGEQYF.

This clonotype was counted ten times or more. V gene TRBV6-5 combines with J gene TRBJ2-7, with 11 bases fitting TRBD1. Losses at the gene ends were 5 bases for V and 3 bases for J; bases not matched to a gene: 3. CDR3 size: 14 residues. Germline V gives CDR1 MNHEY, CDR2 SVGAGI. CDR3 DNA: TGTGCCAGCAGTCGGACAGGGGGCAGCTACGAGCAGTACTTC. Translating gives CASSRTGGSYEQYF.

This clonotype was seen more than once but under ten times. Its ends do not fully match the called genes, so a read error is possible. The CDR3 nucleotides are TGCAGCGTTGAGGGACAGGGGAACCCCGGGGAGCTGTTTTTT. Residues: CSVEGQGNPGELFF. This chain joins TRBV29-1 and TRBJ2-2; 10 bases match TRBD1. The germline V gene encodes CDR1 SQVTM and CDR2 ANQGSEA. This CDR3 is 14 amino acids long.

The genes are TRBV7-3 and TRBJ2-7; a weak D match, TRBD2 (7 bases). Germline assignment: CDR1 SGHTA and CDR2 FQGTGA. V lost 2 bases to trimming and J lost 3 bases, with 14 bases between them. This CDR3 contains 15 residues. The CDR3 nucleotides are TGTGCCAGCAGCTTAGCGGCGGGGGCCCACTACGAGCAGTACTTC. Encoded protein: CASSLAAGAHYEQYF.

This clonotype was detected only a few times. CDR3 sequence (DNA): TGTGCCAGCAGCTTATGGGTCCAGGGCGCGAGCGAGCAGTACTTC. Its translation is CASSLWVQGASEQYF. The chain links TRBV11-2 to TRBJ2-7; maybe TRBD1 (5 bases). V was cut by 2 bases and J by 6 bases, with 17 bases left in between. Germline V gene sequence: CDR1 SGHAT, CDR2 FQNNGV. The CDR3 extends over 15 amino acids.

The J gene is TRBJ1-5, the V gene TRBV4-3; 9 bases line up with TRBD1. The trim removed 0 bases at V and 7 bases at J, leaving 7 bases unmatched. The V gene's germline CDR1 is LGHNA and CDR2 YSLEER. The CDR3 loop spans 16 amino acids. CDR3 coding DNA: TGCGCCAGCAGCCAAGATCAGGGACAGGGTGGCCAGCCCCAGCATTTT. Its translation is CASSQDQGQGGQPQHF.